What follows is one T cell receptor beta chain and its context. These data are taken from a study of blood T cell repertoires in COVID-19. Overall study: The origin of the acute and convalescent COVID-19 samples was the United States, Italy and Spain.

In terms of age and location, participants ranged from about 18 to 89 years and lived in about 25 US areas. Recovery among Cohort 3 donors was established by two negative PCRs, clearance, or symptom resolution. As originally analysed: By means of reference gene primer amplification, nucleated cell counts were estimated. Produced via immunoSEQ multiplex PCR; TCRdb's table is partial and in-frame only. V, J and clone size were drawn from that table, and D and trimming were deduced from the DNA. The table has about 250,000 clones, approximately 83% seen once. After removal of 4 bases from V and 5 bases from J, the junction contained 7 bases not matched to a gene. CDR3 size: 14 residues. Germline-derived CDR1 and CDR2 are SNHLY and FYNNEI.

This clonotype was obtained from a woman younger than 45 who had recovered from COVID-19. V usage is TRBV2 and J usage is TRBJ1-2; TRBD1 matches 7 bases. The specimen sequenced was PBMCs or T cells enriched from blood (not recorded which). The CDR3 here is CASSADRFGYGYTF. The CDR3 nucleotides are TGTGCCAGCAGTGCGGACAGGTTCGGGTATGGCTACACCTTC.